Described below is a single T cell receptor beta chain sequence and its context. Cells stained for CD3, CD4, CD8, CD45RA, CD27 and viability were sorted into four CD45RA/CD27 subsets. Two oligonucleotides, mixed equimolar, formed the beta constant-region primer covering TRBC1 and TRBC2. The ligated cDNA underwent four PCR rounds using SP2 and nested alpha and beta constant-region primers. TCRdb independently ran MiXCR on the UMI-ligation and nested PCR reads; one entry per CDR3 protein. The sample yields 80,000 or so distinct CDR3 sequences, about 10% seen once. With 2 bases clipped from V and 4 bases from J, the junction kept 18 bases outside the gene matches. The germline V gene encodes CDR1 MNHNY and CDR2 SVGAGI (reference sequence). The CDR3 contains 19 residues. The data belong to a study of naive and memory T cell subsets.

The chain recombines TRBV6-6 with TRBJ2-3; 7 nucleotides line up with TRBD1. Sequencing was carried out using naive CD8+ T cells from blood. The clonotype comes from a human donor in good health. The CDR3: CASSYLRGLDRTFPDTQYF. DNA of the CDR3: TGTGCCAGCAGTTACCTGAGAGGACTGGACAGGACTTTTCCAGATACGCAGTATTTT.